The source of this TCR beta chain is a study of blood T cell repertoires in COVID-19. Background on the study: COVID-19 samples, acute and convalescent, were from the United States, Italy and Spain. Nucleic acid was either cDNA or gDNA, and it came from T cells, B-cell-depleted T cells, or PBMCs.

Authors' methods: The assay estimated nucleated cells by amplifying reference gene primers. Assay: immunoSEQ multiplex PCR; the TCRdb copy retains only in-frame clones and omits some. That table gives V, J and clone size, and the DNA gave D and trimming. Of about 300,000 clones in the sample, around 80% were seen once. The length of the CDR3 is 16 residues. The germline gives CDR1 SGHRS, CDR2 YFSETQ. After removal of 3 bases from V and 4 bases from J, the junction contained 5 bases not matched to a gene. This chain uses TRBV5-1 with TRBJ2-3; 13 positions match TRBD2. The sequencing sample was made of peripheral blood. This TCR came from a woman between 45 and 60 years old with acute or convalescent COVID-19. The CDR3 DNA reads TGCGCCAGCAGCTACGGGACTAGCGGGACATCAGATACGCAGTATTTT. As protein: CASSYGTSGTSDTQYF.